This T cell receptor beta chain originates from a study of cytomegalovirus exposure and HLA in healthy donors. Donors had nominal health at sampling but likely had unrecorded immune exposures. PCR involved 60 Vbeta and 13 Jbeta primers. Generated by immunoSEQ multiplex PCR, the TCRdb table keeps only in-frame clones and is missing some. The data hold approximately 260,000 clones, with almost 85% observed a single time. Trimming shortened V by 4 bases and J by 3 bases, and 14 bases separated the two germline ends. Germline CDR1 and CDR2: KGHSH and LQKENI. This CDR3 has 15 amino acids. Regarding this clone: Its target is not known.

Overall study findings and caveats: Most of the CMV-associated TCR beta chains (in a later analysis) appeared to be HLA-restricted.

The source is a middle-aged woman in good health and CMV-seropositive. V and J are TRBV18 and TRBJ2-3, with a weak D call TRBD2 (6 bases). Specimen: PBMCs. The chain's CDR3 is CASSLGSPGTDTQYF. CDR3 coding DNA: TGTGCCAGCTCACTCGGGAGCCCCGGTACAGATACGCAGTATTTT. The full variable domain, in which reference TRBV18 and TRBJ2-3 provide the parts outside the CDR3, is NAGVMQNPRHLVRRRGQEARLRCSPMKGHSHVYWYRQLPEEGLKFMVYLQKENIIDESGMPKERFSAEFPKEGPSILRIQQVVRGDSAAYFCASSLGSPGTDTQYFGPGTRLTVL.